Each of the 9 T cell receptor beta chains below was sequenced from the same sample in a study of control samples from healthy donors and cancer patients. Clones were read by immunoSEQ multiplex PCR, and TCRdb kept only the in-frame ones, dropping some. Here the sample table reports about 190,000 clones. Sample: blood. These receptors all stem from a woman aged 25 to 39 in good health.

V usage is TRBV5-6 and J usage is TRBJ1-2; D call uncertain. Germline values: CDR1 SGHDT, CDR2 YYEEEE. The CDR3 has 18 residues. V dropped 4 bases and J dropped 0 bases, with 22 bases sitting between them. The CDR3 sequence is CASSGVHSLAFANYGYTF. The CDR3, as DNA: TGTGCCAGCAGCGGGGTACACAGCCTTGCTTTCGCTAACTATGGCTACACCTTC.

V gene TRBV5-6 combines with J gene TRBJ1-5; D gene unclear. The germline gives CDR1 SGHDT, CDR2 YYEEEE. There are 14 residues in the CDR3. V was clipped by 2 bases and J by 1 base, with 7 bases between them. The CDR3 DNA is TGTGCCAGCAGCTTAGTATCAAGCAATCAGCCCCAGCATTTT. Translated: CASSLVSSNQPQHF.

V and J are TRBV19 and TRBJ1-1, with D perhaps matching TRBD1 (5 bases). With 1 base removed from V and 8 bases from J, the gap between germline ends came to 14 bases. This CDR3 region has 14 residues. Germline CDR1 reads LNHDA; CDR2 reads SQIVND (reference sequence). The CDR3 DNA reads as TGTGCCAGTAGTATAGTAGACAGAGAGAAAGAAGCTTTCTTT. Protein product: CASSIVDREKEAFF. Variable domain in full (rest from reference TRBV19 and TRBJ1-1): DGGITQSPKYLFRKEGQNVTLSCEQNLNHDAMYWYRQDPGQGLRLIYYSQIVNDFQKGDIAEGYSVSREKKESFPLTVTSAQKNPTAFYLCASSIVDREKEAFFGQGTRLTVV.

The chain couples TRBV7-2 to TRBJ1-1; perhaps TRBD1 as D (5 bases). CDR1 is SGHTA, CDR2 FQGNSA, per germline. Trimming shortened V by 1 base and J by 10 bases, and 16 bases separated the two germline ends. The CDR3 is 14 residues long. This CDR3 reads CASSLGGTGQVAFF. CDR3 coding DNA: TGTGCCAGCAGCTTAGGCGGCACAGGTCAAGTAGCTTTCTTT.

J is TRBJ1-5 and V is TRBV7-2; D is undetermined. With 3 bases removed from V and 2 bases from J, the gap between germline ends came to 11 bases. The CDR3 is 15 amino acids. Germline V gene lookup returns CDR1 SGHTA and CDR2 FQGNSA. The CDR3 DNA reads as TGTGCCAGCAGCTTGGGAGTTATGGGCAATCAGCCCCAGCATTTT. Amino acid sequence: CASSLGVMGNQPQHF.

The V call is TRBV5-4, the J call TRBJ1-6, with D possibly matching TRBD1 (5 bases). Germline CDR1 SGHNT, CDR2 YYREEE (reference sequence). Trimming removed 3 bases from V and 8 bases from J, with 18 bases in between. The CDR3 covers 16 residues. CDR3 bases: TGTGCCAGCAGCTGGGAGTGGGGACGGGGGGATTCACCCCTCCACTTT. It translates to CASSWEWGRGDSPLHF. Complete variable domain (other parts from reference TRBV5-4 and TRBJ1-6): ETGVTQSPTHLIKTRGQQVTLRCSSQSGHNTVSWYQQALGQGPQFIFQYYREEENGRGNFPPRFSGLQFPNYSSELNVNALELDDSALYLCASSWEWGRGDSPLHFGNGTRLTVT.

This chain links TRBV4-1 with TRBJ2-3; 11 positions agree with TRBD1. This CDR3 has 16 residues. With 3 bases clipped from V and 0 bases from J, the junction kept 2 bases outside the gene matches. CDR1 is MGHRA and CDR2 is YSYEKL in the germline V gene. CDR3 in amino acids: CASSHGQGASTDTQYF. CDR3 nucleotides: TGCGCCAGCAGCCACGGACAGGGGGCGAGCACAGATACGCAGTATTTT.

V and J are TRBV7-8 and TRBJ1-3; the match to TRBD1 covers 10 bases. Germline assignment: CDR1 SGHVS and CDR2 FQNEAQ. There are 17 residues in the CDR3. The V and J ends lost 3 bases and 4 bases, in that order; junction bases with no gene match: 9. This chain's CDR3 is CASSLGPGTGAGNTIYF. The CDR3, as DNA: TGTGCCAGCAGCTTGGGGCCCGGGACAGGGGCAGGAAACACCATATATTTT.

The chain carries TRBV6-6 and TRBJ1-1, with 9 bases matching TRBD1. The germline V gene encodes CDR1 MNHNY and CDR2 SVGAGI (reference sequence). Trimming cost V 7 bases and J 0 bases; bases outside gene matches: 6. The CDR3 is 15 residues long. The CDR3 here is CASTRRDRVNTEAFF. As DNA, the CDR3 is TGTGCCAGCACAAGAAGGGACAGGGTGAACACTGAAGCTTTCTTT.